These 18 T cell receptor beta chains came from one sample sequenced in a study of graft-versus-host responses after intestinal transplantation. Their antigens are not known. Libraries were prepared by immunoSEQ multiplex PCR; TCRdb keeps only in-frame clonotypes and omits some of them. The sample yields fewer than 95,000 clones, 94% seen once. This specimen consisted of unstimulated CD4+ T cells sorted from spleen or lymph node cells, obtained before transplant. The receptors originated from a human donor who was the organ donor for an intestinal transplant.

This clone was seen only once. The chain links TRBV7-2 to TRBJ2-7; no clear D. The germline V gene encodes CDR1 SGHTA and CDR2 FQGNSA. The CDR3 length is 13 residues. The ends were cut back, 3 bases at V and 0 bases at J, with 6 bases in the middle. The CDR3 here is CASSFGVSYEQYF. The CDR3 DNA sequence: TGTGCCAGCAGCTTCGGCGTCTCCTACGAGCAGTACTTC.

This sequence joins TRBV7-6 and TRBJ1-2; D may be TRBD1 (6 bases). CDR3 length: 14 amino acids. V was trimmed by 6 bases and J by 8 bases, leaving 19 bases between them. Per the germline V gene, CDR1 is SGHVS and CDR2 is FNYEAQ. CDR3 sequence (DNA): TGTGCCAGCAGACTACCGGGACAATCGGGCGGCTACACCTTC. It specifies CASRLPGQSGGYTF.

The chain joins TRBV28 to TRBJ1-5; D is uncertain. Per germline, CDR1 MDHEN and CDR2 SYDVKM. The CDR3 is 14 amino acids. Trimming stripped 7 bases from V and 7 bases from J, with 17 bases between. The DNA of the CDR3 is TGTGCCAGCACCCGGTCGGGGTTGAGCCAGCCCCAGCATTTT. Its protein product is CASTRSGLSQPQHF.

The genes are TRBV5-4 and TRBJ2-1; 13 positions match TRBD2. The V and J ends lost 4 bases and 7 bases, in that order; junction bases with no gene match: 14. Germline loops: CDR1 SGHNT, CDR2 YYREEE (reference sequence). The CDR3 runs 18 residues. The CDR3 protein is CASSTGTSGVLSGNEQFF. The CDR3 region has the DNA TGTGCCAGCAGCACCGGGACTAGCGGGGTCCTTTCGGGGAATGAGCAGTTCTTC.

V usage is TRBV19 and J usage is TRBJ1-5, with D unclear. This CDR3 has 17 amino acids. Between the trimmed V and J ends, which lost 2 bases and 3 bases, there was a span of 17 bases. Germline lookup yields CDR1 LNHDA and CDR2 SQIVND (reference sequence). The DNA for the CDR3 is TGTGCCAGTAGTATAAGCAGGATCATGACCCTCAATCAGCCCCAGCATTTT. Its translation is CASSISRIMTLNQPQHF.

V gene TRBV19 combines with J gene TRBJ2-3; 12 bases agree with TRBD2. The CDR3 covers 15 residues. CDR1 and CDR2 from the germline V gene are LNHDA and SQIVND (reference sequence). V gave up 5 bases and J gave up 3 bases; unmatched junction bases: 3. CDR3 DNA sequence: TGTGCCAGTAGTTCCACTAGCGGGGGGACAGATACGCAGTATTTT. As protein: CASSSTSGGTDTQYF.

The V gene is TRBV15, the J gene TRBJ2-7; 8 positions match TRBD1. The CDR3 length is 15 residues. Germline assignment: CDR1 LNHNV and CDR2 YYDKDF (reference sequence). Trimming took 0 bases from V and 6 from J; bases not matched to a gene: 7. CDR3 residues: CATSRDRGQGAEQYF. CDR3 sequence (DNA): TGTGCCACCAGCAGAGATCGCGGGCAGGGGGCCGAGCAGTACTTC. Drawing the rest from reference TRBV15 and TRBJ2-7, the complete variable domain is DAMVIQNPRYQVTQFGKPVTLSCSQTLNHNVMYWYQQKSSQAPKLLFHYYDKDFNNEADTPDNFQSRRPNTSFCFLDIRSPGLGDTAMYLCATSRDRGQGAEQYFGPGTRLTVT.

This chain connects TRBV29-1 to TRBJ1-1; 9 nucleotides match TRBD1. Germline V gene lookup returns CDR1 SQVTM and CDR2 ANQGSEA. CDR3 length: 15 residues. Unmatched junction bases numbered 9, after V lost 4 bases and J lost 3 bases. The CDR3 region has the DNA TGCAGCGTTGGACTTGTAGGACAGGGGTACACTGAAGCTTTCTTT. It yields the protein CSVGLVGQGYTEAFF.

This clone was observed once. The chain uses TRBV7-3 and TRBJ2-7; 9 nucleotides align to TRBD1. CDR3 length: 14 amino acids. Germline CDR1 SGHTA, CDR2 FQGTGA. After removal of 5 bases from V and 5 bases from J, the junction contained 7 bases not matched to a gene. CDR3: CASSPGTGLNEQYF. CDR3 nucleotide sequence: TGTGCCAGCAGCCCCGGGACAGGGCTCAACGAGCAGTACTTC.

The chain links TRBV7-2 to TRBJ2-7; the match to TRBD2 covers 11 bases. The CDR3 runs 15 residues. The ends lost 1 base at V and 1 base at J; junction bases unmatched: 0. The germline CDR1 and CDR2 sequences are SGHTA and FQGNSA. The CDR3, as DNA: TGTGCCAGCAGCTTAGTAGCGGGGGGGTCCTACGAGCAGTACTTC. This translates into CASSLVAGGSYEQYF.

The chain couples TRBV27 to TRBJ2-6; TRBD1 matches 12 bases. The CDR3 is 20 amino acids. Germline CDR1 is MNHEY and CDR2 is SMNVEV (reference sequence). V gave up 2 bases and J gave up 2 bases; unmatched junction bases: 10. This chain's CDR3 is CASSLDPPGQGAPGANVLTF. CDR3 nucleotide sequence: TGTGCCAGCAGTTTAGACCCTCCGGGACAGGGGGCGCCTGGGGCCAACGTCCTGACTTTC.

This clone has a handful of counts. The genes are TRBV6-5 and TRBJ1-1, with unresolved D. This CDR3 comprises 9 residues. V was trimmed by 5 bases and J by 8 bases, leaving 3 bases between them. Per germline, CDR1 MNHEY and CDR2 SVGAGI. CDR3 nucleotide sequence: TGTGCCAGCAGTCCCGAAGCTTTCTTT. Translating gives CASSPEAFF.

The chain uses TRBV4-3 and TRBJ1-2, with D perhaps TRBD1 (6 bases). Trimming took off 6 bases at V and 2 bases at J, with 16 bases between the two ends. The CDR3 runs to 15 residues. CDR1 and CDR2 from the germline V gene are LGHNA and YSLEER. The CDR3, as DNA: TGCGCCAGCAGACAACTACAGGGAATAAACTATGGCTACACCTTC. It yields the protein CASRQLQGINYGYTF.

This sequence joins TRBV10-1 and TRBJ2-2; D ambiguous. This CDR3 region has 15 residues. Germline V gene sequence: CDR1 WNHNN, CDR2 SYGVQD (reference sequence). With 0 bases removed from V and 5 bases from J, the gap between germline ends came to 10 bases. The CDR3 sequence: CASSESPGGTGELFF. As DNA, the CDR3 is TGCGCCAGCAGTGAGTCCCCGGGTGGGACCGGGGAGCTGTTTTTT.

V and J are TRBV9 and TRBJ1-1; D is possibly TRBD1 (5 bases). CDR3 size: 15 residues. The germline gives CDR1 SGDLS, CDR2 YYNGEE. The V end was cut by 4 bases, the J end by 2 bases, with 15 bases between. This CDR3 reads CASSPRIGVNTEAFF. The CDR3, as DNA: TGTGCCAGCAGCCCCCGGATAGGGGTCAACACTGAAGCTTTCTTT.

The V and J genes are TRBV19 and TRBJ1-6; TRBD1 aligns across 7 bases. Germline CDR1 reads LNHDA; CDR2 reads SQIVND (reference sequence). V lost 6 bases to trimming and J lost 5 bases; unmatched junction nucleotides: 10. The CDR3 contains 16 residues. CDR3: CASSPVGDSHNSPLHF. The CDR3 nucleotides read TGTGCCAGTAGCCCCGTAGGGGACAGCCATAATTCACCCCTCCACTTT.

The CDR3 spells CASSPWTANQPQHF. The CDR3 nucleotides read TGTGCCAGCAGCCCTTGGACAGCCAATCAGCCCCAGCATTTT. The chain combines TRBV5-8 with TRBJ1-5; D is perhaps TRBD1 (6 bases). The CDR3 is 14 amino acids. Germline V CDR1 and CDR2: SGHTS, YDEGEE. Trimming removed 4 bases at V and 3 bases at J, with 11 bases between.

This rearrangement joins TRBV6-5 to TRBJ2-3; 11 bases are shared with TRBD1. The CDR3 is 15 residues long. The ends lost 6 bases at V and 2 bases at J; junction bases unmatched: 4. Germline CDR1 reads MNHEY; CDR2 reads SVGAGI. The CDR3 sequence: CASRGTGGNTDTQYF. The CDR3 DNA follows: TGTGCCAGCAGAGGGACAGGGGGAAACACAGATACGCAGTATTTT.